These T cell receptor beta chains were read from a single sample in a study of long-term antiretroviral therapy in people with HIV. Profiling relied on immunoSEQ multiplex PCR, and the TCRdb table lists in-frame clones only, not all of them. Among under 30,000 clones listed, 82% were seen once. Sequencing used unsorted PBMCs, obtained 0.8 years before starting antiretroviral therapy. These receptors came from a man between 18 and 29 years old with HIV. The CDR3 runs from the conserved cysteine through the conserved F or W. A D gene is named only where the DNA matches it firmly. The listing skips clone size in some rows; elsewhere it reads once, few, many or a size class.

J: TRBJ2-1
D: TRBD2
V: TRBV28
size: -
CDR3: CASSPGGGGTYNEQFF
DNA: TGTGCCAGCAGCCCGGGCGGGGGAGGCACCTACAATGAGCAGTTCTTC

J: TRBJ1-5
D: -
V: TRBV7-9
size: -
CDR3: CASSSQDQPQHF
DNA: TGTGCCAGCAGCTCTCAAGATCAGCCCCAGCATTTT

J: TRBJ2-7
D: -
V: TRBV7-6
size: -
CDR3: CASSQSQGAQYF
DNA: TGTGCCAGCAGCCAATCTCAGGGAGCGCAGTACTTC

J: TRBJ1-5
D: -
V: TRBV18
size: -
CDR3: CASSPGGNQPQHF
DNA: TGTGCCAGCTCACCCGGAGGCAATCAGCCCCAGCATTTT

J: TRBJ2-4
D: -
V: TRBV7-8
size: -
CDR3: CASSPLAGVTKNIQYF
DNA: TGTGCCAGCAGCCCCCTGGCAGGGGTAACCAAAAACATTCAGTACTTC

J: TRBJ2-2
D: -
V: TRBV7-2
size: -
CDR3: CASSLAMAALGSGELFF
DNA: TGTGCCAGCAGCTTAGCGATGGCCGCCCTAGGCTCCGGGGAGCTGTTTTTT

J: TRBJ2-6
D: -
V: TRBV27
size: -
CDR3: CASSSRVAGANVLTF
DNA: TGTGCCAGCAGTTCCAGGGTTGCTGGGGCCAACGTCCTGACTTTC

J: TRBJ2-2
D: -
V: TRBV28
size: -
CDR3: CASSPTERTGELFF
DNA: TGTGCCAGCAGCCCGACCGAACGGACCGGGGAGCTGTTTTTT

J: TRBJ2-7
D: -
V: TRBV5-1
size: -
CDR3: CASSLQLGYEQYF
DNA: TGCGCCAGCAGCTTACAACTGGGCTACGAGCAGTACTTC

J: TRBJ1-2
D: -
V: TRBV6-1
size: -
CDR3: CASSERPGAGYGYTF
DNA: TGTGCCAGCAGTGAACGCCCAGGGGCTGGCTATGGCTACACCTTC

J: TRBJ2-2
D: -
V: TRBV6-6
size: few
CDR3: CASTQGLGGELFF
DNA: TGTGCCAGCACCCAGGGGCTAGGGGGGGAGCTGTTTTTT

J: TRBJ2-1
D: TRBD1
V: TRBV28
size: -
CDR3: CASRGDSSYNEQFF
DNA: TGTGCCAGCAGGGGGGACAGCTCCTACAATGAGCAGTTCTTC

J: TRBJ1-3
D: -
V: TRBV6-6
size: few
CDR3: CASSWEGYSGNTIYF
DNA: TGTGCCAGCAGTTGGGAGGGTTACTCTGGAAACACCATATATTTT

J: TRBJ1-1
D: TRBD1
V: TRBV6-6
size: medium-sized
CDR3: CASRTWPTGDTEAFF
DNA: TGTGCCAGCAGGACATGGCCAACAGGGGACACTGAAGCTTTCTTT

J: TRBJ2-6
D: -
V: TRBV19
size: few
CDR3: CASSLRDSSGANVLTF
DNA: TGTGCCAGTAGCCTTCGCGACAGCTCTGGGGCCAACGTCCTGACTTTC

J: TRBJ1-1
D: -
V: TRBV27
size: -
CDR3: CASSKVREETEAFF
DNA: TGTGCCAGCAGTAAAGTCCGGGAGGAGACTGAAGCTTTCTTT

J: TRBJ2-7
D: TRBD2
V: TRBV9
size: -
CDR3: CASSGPSSGGMSSYEQYF
DNA: TGTGCCAGCAGCGGCCCTTCTAGCGGGGGTATGAGCTCCTACGAGCAGTACTTC

J: TRBJ2-3
D: -
V: TRBV7-6
size: -
CDR3: CASSLAVGELTDTQYF
DNA: TGTGCCAGCAGCTTAGCAGTTGGGGAGTTAACAGATACGCAGTATTTT

J: TRBJ1-4
D: -
V: TRBV27
size: -
CDR3: CATKAATNEKLFF
DNA: TGTGCCACCAAGGCTGCAACTAATGAAAAACTGTTTTTT

J: TRBJ1-2
D: TRBD1
V: TRBV5-6
size: large
CDR3: CASSFRQGYGYTF
DNA: TGTGCCAGCAGCTTCCGACAGGGCTATGGCTACACCTTC

J: TRBJ1-2
D: -
V: TRBV30
size: -
CDR3: CAWSREEGGYTF
DNA: TGTGCCTGGTCGCGGGAGGAGGGTGGCTACACCTTC

J: TRBJ2-5
D: TRBD1
V: TRBV18
size: -
CDR3: CASSLQGRGQETQYF
DNA: TGTGCCAGCTCTCTACAGGGGAGAGGTCAAGAGACCCAGTACTTC

J: TRBJ2-7
D: -
V: TRBV5-5
size: once
CDR3: CASSLGYNNEQYF
DNA: TGTGCCAGCAGCTTGGGGTACAACAACGAGCAGTACTTC

J: TRBJ1-2
D: TRBD1
V: TRBV11-3
size: -
CDR3: CASSSGQGRHGYTF
DNA: TGTGCCAGCAGCTCGGGACAGGGGAGGCATGGCTACACCTTC

J: TRBJ2-1
D: -
V: TRBV12-2
size: -
CDR3: CASRLASRLAGVRESRNEQFF
DNA: TGTGCAAGTCGCTTAGCCTCAAGACTAGCGGGAGTTCGTGAAAGCAGGAATGAGCAGTTCTTC

J: TRBJ2-7
D: TRBD2
V: TRBV7-2
size: -
CDR3: CASSLVEGGVREQYF
DNA: TGTGCCAGCAGCTTAGTTGAGGGAGGGGTCCGCGAGCAGTACTTC

J: TRBJ2-3
D: TRBD2
V: TRBV5-1
size: -
CDR3: CASSLVGREGTDTQYF
DNA: TGCGCCAGCAGCTTGGTGGGGCGGGAGGGCACAGATACGCAGTATTTT

J: TRBJ2-7
D: -
V: TRBV7-2
size: few
CDR3: CASSPSGLHEQYF
DNA: TGTGCCAGCAGCCCAAGCGGGCTCCACGAGCAGTACTTC

J: TRBJ2-7
D: -
V: TRBV28
size: -
CDR3: CASSFVNRAPYEQYF
DNA: TGTGCCAGCAGTTTTGTAAACAGGGCGCCCTACGAGCAGTACTTC

J: TRBJ2-1
D: -
V: TRBV2
size: once
CDR3: CASSEGGAGNEQFF
DNA: TGTGCCAGCAGTGAAGGGGGAGCGGGCAATGAGCAGTTCTTC

J: TRBJ2-5
D: -
V: TRBV5-1
size: -
CDR3: CASSLEGRQETQYF
DNA: TGCGCCAGCAGCTTGGAGGGGCGACAAGAGACCCAGTACTTC

J: TRBJ1-5
D: -
V: TRBV6-5
size: -
CDR3: CASSRSKDQPQHF
DNA: TGTGCCAGCAGTCGTTCGAAGGATCAGCCCCAGCATTTT

J: TRBJ1-1
D: -
V: TRBV28
size: -
CDR3: CASSPGTHAGTEAFF
DNA: TGTGCCAGCAGCCCCGGGACTCACGCGGGCACTGAAGCTTTCTTT

J: TRBJ2-1
D: TRBD2
V: TRBV5-1
size: -
CDR3: CASSLSSGYNEQFF
DNA: TGCGCCAGCAGCTTGTCTAGCGGCTACAATGAGCAGTTCTTC